Following are 18 T cell receptor beta chains from one sample sequenced in a study of glioma-infiltrating T cells. Amplification of TCR alpha and beta CDR3 regions from RNA used iRepertoire nested multiplex PCR. TCRdb re-called the multiplex PCR reads with MiXCR, one entry per CDR3 protein. This table has around 4,800 distinct CDR3 sequences, 30% to 35% appearing once. The sample consisted of glioma tissue, nonneoplastic brain tissue, or PBMCs (not recorded which). The source of these receptors is a human donor with low-grade glioma or glioblastoma, undergoing nonglioma brain surgery, or in good health (not recorded which).

This clonotype ranks as large. This chain links TRBV20-1 with TRBJ1-5; D is unresolved. V was trimmed by 2 bases and J by 1 base, leaving 12 bases between them. Germline lookup yields CDR1 DFQATT and CDR2 SNEGSKA (reference sequence). The CDR3 length is 15 residues. The CDR3 reads CSARSGLGSNQPQHF. As DNA, the CDR3 is TGCAGTGCTAGATCGGGCCTTGGGAGCAATCAGCCCCAGCATTTT.

This clonotype has more than one count but fewer than ten. It may be a read error: a sequence one base away is much more abundant. The chain couples TRBV12-3 or TRBV12-4 to TRBJ1-5, with D possibly being TRBD1 (5 bases). This CDR3 comprises 13 residues. V dropped 6 bases and J dropped 7 bases, with 13 bases sitting between them. CDR3 nucleotides: TGTGCCAGCAGCACTGGGGGGGACCAGCCCCAGCATTTT. Encoded protein: CASSTGGDQPQHF.

In its sample, this clonotype was seen a few times. The chain employs TRBV5-1 and TRBJ2-5; TRBD2 is a possible D gene (6 bases). Germline CDR1 reads SGHRS; CDR2 reads YFSETQ. The V end was cut by 4 bases, the J end by 0 bases, with 13 bases between. The CDR3 consists of 15 residues. Here the CDR3 reads CASSAGLDYQETQYF. The CDR3 nucleotides read TGCGCCAGCAGCGCGGGACTCGACTACCAAGAGACCCAGTACTTC.

Within the sample, this clonotype is medium-sized. The chain combines TRBV28 with TRBJ2-3; 7 positions agree with TRBD2. Germline V gene sequence: CDR1 MDHEN, CDR2 SYDVKM. Losses at the gene ends were 3 bases for V and 3 bases for J; bases not matched to a gene: 6. There are 15 residues in the CDR3. The CDR3 reads CASSLSEGGTDTQYF. The CDR3 bases are TGTGCCAGCAGTTTGTCCGAGGGAGGGACAGATACGCAGTATTTT.

This clonotype is labeled as medium-sized. V usage is TRBV20-1 and J usage is TRBJ1-1; D is undetermined. CDR3 size: 13 residues. Trimming took 1 base from V and 0 from J, leaving 6 bases between them. Per germline, CDR1 DFQATT and CDR2 SNEGSKA (reference sequence). The CDR3 reads CSARGTLNTEAFF. The CDR3 bases are TGCAGTGCTAGAGGCACTCTGAACACTGAAGCTTTCTTT.

This clonotype was counted many times. The chain couples TRBV18 to TRBJ1-2, with TRBD1 matching over 8 bases. Unmatched junction bases numbered 1, after V lost 3 bases and J lost 1 base. This CDR3 is 14 amino acids long. Per germline, CDR1 KGHSH and CDR2 LQKENI. The DNA for the CDR3 is TGTGCCAGCTCACCCACAGGGGGTAACTATGGCTACACCTTC. This gives the protein CASSPTGGNYGYTF.

On this clonotype itself: Lacking the conserved final phenylalanine or tryptophan, this CDR3 likely reflects a read error. No DNA is shown, since the ends of the CDR3 on it are uncertain; the CDR3 is the one TCRdb lists. This chain uses TRBV20-1 with TRBJ2-1; the tabulated D call, TRBD1, remains unverified against the DNA. The germline V gene has CDR1 DFQATT and CDR2 SNEGSKA (reference sequence). The CDR3 length is 15 residues, termini included. CDR3 loop: CSGLQGAGPYNEQLL.

The chain carries TRBV6-2 or TRBV6-3 and TRBJ2-2, with D hard to call. The CDR3 consists of 14 residues. The V gene lost 5 bases and the J gene lost 10 bases, with 17 bases spanning the gap. CDR1 MNHEY and CDR2 SVGEGT come from the germline V gene. The CDR3 is CASSLGGEAAELFF. CDR3 nucleotides: TGTGCCAGCAGTCTTGGCGGCGAGGCCGCGGAGCTGTTTTTT.

This clonotype was detected many times. This chain uses TRBV19 with TRBJ2-3; 10 bases map to TRBD1. Looked up from germline, CDR1 is LNHDA and CDR2 is SQIVND (reference sequence). The CDR3 sequence is 13 residues long. The junction had 1 base not matched to a gene; V was cut back by 6 bases and J by 4 bases. The CDR3 protein is CASRDRGSDTQYF. The CDR3, as DNA: TGTGCCAGTAGGGACAGGGGGTCAGATACGCAGTATTTT.

With respect to this clonotype: The junction departs from the called germline gene at one end, perhaps through a read error. For the CDR3, the DNA is TGCGCCAGCAGCGAAGATGAGTCGGGGATGAACACTGAAGCTTTCTTT. Its translation is CASSEDESGMNTEAFF. The gene calls are TRBV4-3 and TRBJ1-1; D is ambiguous. This CDR3 region has 16 residues. The germline gives CDR1 LGHNA, CDR2 YSLEER.

This clonotype was found many times. This chain links TRBV3-1 with TRBJ2-5; 15 bases line up with TRBD2. V dropped 5 bases and J dropped 0; count of bases not matched to a gene: 1. CDR3 length: 16 residues. Germline V lookup: CDR1 LGHDT, CDR2 YNNKEL (reference sequence). The CDR3 sequence is CASSWTSGGDQETQYF. In DNA, the CDR3 is TGTGCCAGCAGCTGGACTAGCGGGGGGGACCAAGAGACCCAGTACTTC.

J is TRBJ2-1 and V is TRBV20-1; D remains ambiguous. The CDR3 length is 13 residues. V lost 6 bases and J lost 3, with 12 bases in between. Per the germline V gene, CDR1 is DFQATT and CDR2 is SNEGSKA (reference sequence). The CDR3 sequence is CSAKKDLYNEQFF. The CDR3, as DNA: TGCAGTGCAAAAAAGGACCTCTACAATGAGCAGTTCTTC.

The rearrangement uses TRBV13 and TRBJ2-3; no firm D call. V gave up 5 bases and J gave up 1 base, with 13 bases separating them. This CDR3 has 15 amino acids. Per germline, CDR1 PRHDT and CDR2 FYEKMQ (reference sequence). CDR3 in amino acids: CASSPSTQGTDTQYF. CDR3 nucleotides: TGTGCCAGCAGCCCCTCAACCCAGGGCACAGATACGCAGTATTTT.

This clonotype was recorded once. The V and J genes are TRBV27 and TRBJ1-5, with 8 bases aligning to TRBD1. V was clipped by 6 bases and J by 9 bases; unmatched bases: 10. Germline V gene lookup returns CDR1 MNHEY and CDR2 SMNVEV (reference sequence). This CDR3 contains 14 residues. CDR3 sequence reads: CASSPDRGMGPQHF. In DNA form, the CDR3 reads TGTGCCAGCAGCCCTGACAGGGGTATGGGGCCCCAGCATTTT.

Concerning this clonotype: This clone may be a read error of a much larger clone one base away. The chain employs TRBV12-3 or TRBV12-4 and TRBJ2-1, with 7 bases matching TRBD1. The CDR3 runs to 13 residues. The CDR3 region has the DNA TGTGCCAGCAGTTCGGGACAGCACAATGAGAAGTTCTTC. Residues: CASSSGQHNEKFF.

This clonotype is medium-sized within its sample. The gene calls are TRBV10-2 and TRBJ1-6; TRBD1 matches at 7 bases. The CDR3 length is 13 residues. CDR1 is WSHSY, CDR2 SAAADI, per germline. The V gene end was trimmed by 10 bases and the J gene end by 7 bases; junction bases not matched to a gene: 7. The CDR3 DNA sequence: TGCGCCACCCGACAGGGCGAGAATTCACCCCTCCACTTT. It yields the protein CATRQGENSPLHF.

This clonotype was seen a few times. V is TRBV29-1 and J is TRBJ1-1, with D unresolved. This CDR3 has 12 residues. Trimming cost V 4 bases and J 0 bases, with 6 bases left between them. The germline CDR1 and CDR2 sequences are SQVTM and ANQGSEA. The CDR3 loop is CSVGWVNTEAFF. CDR3 DNA: TGCAGCGTTGGGTGGGTGAACACTGAAGCTTTCTTT.

This clonotype appeared a few times. The chain is built from TRBV10-2 and TRBJ2-5; 8 nucleotides agree with TRBD2. The CDR3 is 15 amino acids. The germline V gene has CDR1 WSHSY and CDR2 SAAADI. With 9 bases clipped from V and 1 base from J, the junction kept 10 bases outside the gene matches. The CDR3 sequence: CASTQAGVSQETQYF. The CDR3 DNA reads TGCGCCAGTACACAAGCGGGGGTTTCCCAAGAGACCCAGTACTTC.